This T cell receptor (beta chain) appears in the sequencing data of a study of blood T cell repertoires in COVID-19. The authors' processing: Using reference gene primer amplification, nucleated cell counts were estimated. TCRdb's table, derived via immunoSEQ multiplex PCR, lists solely in-frame clones and lacks some. V and J calls and clone size are given by that table; D and trimming were obtained from the DNA. The repertoire holds about 280,000 clones, with around 90% as singletons. Allocation to cohorts depended on clinical history reported by the participants. V lost 7 bases and J lost 1; bases outside the gene matches: 11. CDR1 SQVTM and CDR2 ANQGSEA come from the germline V gene. CDR3 length: 17 amino acids.

The origin of this receptor is a woman aged 30 to 39 who had recovered from COVID-19. Sequencing used PBMCs or T cells enriched from blood (not recorded which). This chain joins TRBV29-1 and TRBJ2-6; 9 positions agree with TRBD1. In DNA form, the CDR3 reads TGCAGCGCCAAAGGGACAGGGATGTCTTCTGGGGCCAACGTCCTGACTTTC. This gives the protein CSAKGTGMSSGANVLTF.